This TCR beta chain is from a study of T cell responses to AZD1222 COVID-19 vaccine. Germline CDR1 reads ENHRY; CDR2 reads SYGVKD. The CDR3 runs 16 residues. J gave up 1 base and V 3 bases, and 5 bases lay outside the gene matches. Repertoires were generated with immunoSEQ multiplex PCR, while TCRdb's copy carries only in-frame clones and drops some. There are some 120,000 clones in the sample; 70% to 90% occur only once, and around 30% lies in the top ten. Of note for this clone: The antigen is unknown.

General study results and limits: Spike-specific TCR repertoires showed rising breadth and depth after two AZD1222 doses.

This TCR was sampled from an adult in good health. The chain recombines TRBV10-3 with TRBJ2-1; 8 bases map to TRBD2. The sample was peripheral blood, taken on day 0 of AZD1222 vaccination. CDR3 sequence (DNA): TGTGCCATCAGTGATAGAGCGGGAGATTCCTACAATGAGCAGTTCTTC. It translates to CAISDRAGDSYNEQFF.